The 22 T cell receptor beta chains below come from one sample, sequenced in a study of cytomegalovirus exposure and HLA in healthy donors. Vbeta (60) and Jbeta (13) primers were used in the PCR. Repertoires were generated with immunoSEQ multiplex PCR, while TCRdb's copy carries only in-frame clones and drops some. The top ten hold more than 1.5% of the sample, which has 150,000 to 200,000 clones, around 79% seen once. The sample comprised PBMCs. The receptors originated from a woman aged 45-65 years in good health and CMV-seronegative.

This clone was picked up one time. V is TRBV5-1 and J is TRBJ2-3, with D possibly TRBD1 on 6 matching bases. V lost 0 bases and J lost 1, with 9 bases in between. This CDR3 has 15 amino acids. Germline values: CDR1 SGHRS, CDR2 YFSETQ. The CDR3 nucleotides are TGCGCCAGCAGCTTGGTGGCAGGGGGCACAGATACGCAGTATTTT. It specifies CASSLVAGGTDTQYF.

This clone was counted once. The V gene is TRBV7-3, the J gene TRBJ1-1, with TRBD1 as a possible D gene (6 bases). The germline V gene has CDR1 SGHTA and CDR2 FQGTGA. V was clipped by 1 base and J by 4 bases, with 10 bases between them. The CDR3 extends over 14 amino acids. CDR3 sequence: CASSLMGAGTEAFF. The CDR3 DNA reads TGTGCCAGCAGCTTAATGGGGGCTGGCACTGAAGCTTTCTTT.

The sample holds one count of this clone. The chain uses TRBV9 and TRBJ2-2; 8 bases fit TRBD2. Germline V gene data show CDR1 as SGDLS and CDR2 as YYNGEE. CDR3 length equals 14 residues. V dropped 4 bases and J dropped 7; count of bases not matched to a gene: 6. The CDR3: CASSLGGDGGELFF. DNA of the CDR3: TGTGCCAGCAGCCTCGGGGGGGACGGCGGGGAGCTGTTTTTT.

The rearrangement joins TRBV4-2 to TRBJ1-2; D gene ambiguous. The germline gives CDR1 LGHNA, CDR2 YNFKEQ. V shed 1 base and J shed 8 bases, with 11 bases lying between them. The CDR3 contains 13 residues. The CDR3 nucleotides are TGTGCCAGCAGCCAAGGGGAGGGTCGCGGCTACACCTTC. Translation: CASSQGEGRGYTF.

The V and J genes are TRBV28 and TRBJ2-5, with D perhaps TRBD2 (5 bases). This CDR3 spans 14 amino acids. V gave up 4 bases and J gave up 4 bases, with 13 bases separating them. Germline assignment: CDR1 MDHEN and CDR2 SYDVKM. The CDR3: CASSSPSEGETQYF. CDR3 coding DNA: TGTGCCAGCAGTTCCCCAAGCGAGGGAGAGACCCAGTACTTC. The full variable domain, its missing parts supplied by reference TRBV28 and TRBJ2-5, is DVKVTQSSRYLVKRTGEKVFLECVQDMDHENMFWYRQDPGLGLRLIYFSYDVKMKEKGDIPEGYSVSREKKERFSLILESASTNQTSMYLCASSSPSEGETQYFGPGTRLLVL.

This rearrangement joins TRBV7-9 to TRBJ1-2; D is unresolved. There are 17 residues in the CDR3. CDR1 SEHNR and CDR2 FQNEAQ come from the germline V gene (reference sequence). Trimming shortened V by 1 base and J by 4 bases, and 19 bases separated the two germline ends. The CDR3 is CASSLDRQAQRSYGYTF. CDR3 in DNA: TGTGCCAGCAGCTTAGACCGGCAGGCCCAGAGAAGCTATGGCTACACCTTC.

The chain couples TRBV18 to TRBJ1-1; 7 bases align to TRBD1. The CDR3 is made up of 15 amino acids. From germline, CDR1 is KGHSH and CDR2 LQKENI. With 1 base clipped from V and 4 bases from J, the junction kept 6 bases outside the gene matches. CDR3 loop: CASSPREGAGTEAFF. CDR3 nucleotide sequence: TGTGCCAGCTCACCACGAGAGGGGGCCGGCACTGAAGCTTTCTTT.

This chain joins TRBV29-1 and TRBJ2-7; weak D call: TRBD2 (7 bases). This CDR3 comprises 12 residues. Trimming pared 3 bases from V and 9 bases from J, leaving 15 bases between. Germline CDR1 SQVTM, CDR2 ANQGSEA. CDR3 sequence reads: CSVDGEGGRQYF. DNA for the CDR3: TGCAGCGTTGACGGGGAGGGGGGCCGGCAGTACTTC.

In its sample, this clone was seen once. The chain combines TRBV11-2 with TRBJ1-5, with no clear D. Germline CDR1 SGHAT, CDR2 FQNNGV. V lost 5 bases, J lost 5 bases, and 16 bases lay in between. The CDR3 has 15 amino acids. The CDR3 loop is CASSGGGWGDQPQHF. CDR3 nucleotide sequence: TGTGCCAGCAGCGGTGGAGGGTGGGGAGATCAGCCCCAGCATTTT.

The gene calls are TRBV5-4 and TRBJ2-5, with a weak D call TRBD2 (6 bases). The CDR3 covers 13 residues. The germline gives CDR1 SGHNT, CDR2 YYREEE (reference sequence). The V end lost 5 bases, the J end lost 5 bases, and 13 bases lay between the germline ends. As DNA, the CDR3 is TGTGCCAGCAGGCCGGGGGTATCGGAGACCCAGTACTTC. Translated: CASRPGVSETQYF.

This clone was seen just once. The rearrangement joins TRBV5-8 to TRBJ1-1; D unresolved. The V end was cut by 0 bases, the J end by 5 bases, with 8 bases between. The CDR3 is 13 amino acids. Germline V lookup: CDR1 SGHTS, CDR2 YDEGEE. The CDR3 DNA is TGTGCCAGCAGCTTGGTAGTGGTTACTGAAGCTTTCTTT. Protein product: CASSLVVVTEAFF.

The rearrangement links TRBV18 to TRBJ1-4, with D perhaps TRBD1 (6 bases). V shed 3 bases and J shed 7 bases, with 15 bases lying between them. Germline assignment: CDR1 KGHSH and CDR2 LQKENI. The CDR3 has 15 residues. The CDR3, as DNA: TGTGCCAGCTCACCGCAGGGGACGCCCAGTGAAAAACTGTTTTTT. Translated: CASSPQGTPSEKLFF. The full variable domain, completed using reference TRBV18 and TRBJ1-4, is NAGVMQNPRHLVRRRGQEARLRCSPMKGHSHVYWYRQLPEEGLKFMVYLQKENIIDESGMPKERFSAEFPKEGPSILRIQQVVRGDSAAYFCASSPQGTPSEKLFFGSGTQLSVL.

This clone was detected only once. The chain joins TRBV18 to TRBJ1-1; 7 bases are shared with TRBD1. Germline assignment: CDR1 KGHSH and CDR2 LQKENI. Losses at the gene ends were 5 bases for V and 1 base for J; bases not matched to a gene: 4. This CDR3 comprises 14 residues. This CDR3 is CASSAGTANTEAFF. DNA for the CDR3: TGTGCCAGCTCAGCGGGGACAGCGAACACTGAAGCTTTCTTT.

J is TRBJ1-5 and V is TRBV7-2; 8 bases are shared with TRBD1. V lost 3 bases to trimming and J lost 2 bases; unmatched junction nucleotides: 6. The CDR3 covers 16 residues. From germline, CDR1 is SGHTA and CDR2 FQGNSA. The DNA of the CDR3 is TGTGCCAGCAGCTTCGACGGACAGGGCGGCAATCAGCCCCAGCATTTT. It is translated as CASSFDGQGGNQPQHF.

About this clone: A junction end diverges from the germline sequence, so it may reflect a read error. The rearrangement joins TRBV6-6 to TRBJ2-5, with 7 positions matching TRBD2. From germline, CDR1 is MNHNY and CDR2 SVGAGI (reference sequence). The CDR3 loop spans 15 amino acids. This CDR3 reads CASSDSLARGETQYF. The DNA of the CDR3 is TGTGCCAGCAGTGACTCACTAGCGAGGGGAGAGACCCAGTACTTC.

The chain carries TRBV19 and TRBJ1-4; D might be TRBD1 (6 bases). The V end lost 3 bases, the J end lost 4 bases, and 18 bases lay between the germline ends. The CDR3 is 17 amino acids. Germline V gene lookup returns CDR1 LNHDA and CDR2 SQIVND (reference sequence). In DNA, the CDR3 is TGTGCCAGTAGTATGCCGGCAGGGGCGTCGAGTAATGAAAAACTGTTTTTT. It specifies CASSMPAGASSNEKLFF.

J is TRBJ2-2 and V is TRBV9, with 9 bases that match TRBD1. Losses at the gene ends were 0 bases for V and 1 base for J; bases not matched to a gene: 7. Per the germline V gene, CDR1 is SGDLS and CDR2 is YYNGEE. This CDR3 comprises 18 residues. The chain's CDR3 is CASSVGKWGQGNTGELFF. The CDR3 nucleotides are TGTGCCAGCAGCGTAGGGAAATGGGGACAGGGGAACACCGGGGAGCTGTTTTTT.

This chain uses TRBV10-3 with TRBJ1-5, with 7 bases fitting TRBD1. The V and J ends lost 6 bases and 5 bases, in that order; junction bases with no gene match: 4. Germline lookup yields CDR1 ENHRY and CDR2 SYGVKD. The CDR3 consists of 13 residues. CDR3 amino acids: CAISQGQDQPQHF. The CDR3 DNA follows: TGTGCCATCAGCCAAGGACAGGATCAGCCCCAGCATTTT.

This clone was seen only a few times. The rearrangement joins TRBV2 to TRBJ2-7, with TRBD2 as a possible D gene (6 bases). CDR1 SNHLY and CDR2 FYNNEI come from the germline V gene. V lost 0 bases and J 7 bases, leaving 13 bases between the germline ends. The CDR3 consists of 14 residues. CDR3 DNA: TGTGCCAGCAGTGAAGCTAGCGTTGGAGGGGAGCAGTACTTC. Translating gives CASSEASVGGEQYF. The full variable domain, completed using reference TRBV2 and TRBJ2-7, is EPEVTQTPSHQVTQMGQEVILRCVPISNHLYFYWYRQILGQKVEFLVSFYNNEISEKSEIFDDQFSVERPDGSNFTLKIRSTKLEDSAMYFCASSEASVGGEQYFGPGTRLTVT.

The chain employs TRBV18 and TRBJ1-1; D is unresolved. The length of the CDR3 is 15 residues. V shed 2 bases and J shed 4 bases, with 14 bases lying between them. Germline-derived CDR1 and CDR2 are KGHSH and LQKENI. CDR3 bases: TGTGCCAGCTCACCATTCCCACGGGGTAGCACTGAAGCTTTCTTT. Translating it yields CASSPFPRGSTEAFF.

The V and J genes are TRBV11-3 and TRBJ2-1; D remains ambiguous. Germline values: CDR1 SGHNT, CDR2 YENEEA. The CDR3 is made up of 16 amino acids. V lost 2 bases and J 0 bases, leaving 11 bases between the germline ends. CDR3 amino acids: CASSLSLSSSYNEQFF. CDR3 DNA sequence: TGTGCCAGCAGCTTATCGCTTTCTAGCTCCTACAATGAGCAGTTCTTC.

The V call is TRBV9, the J call TRBJ2-3, with 8 bases that match TRBD1. Germline lookup yields CDR1 SGDLS and CDR2 YYNGEE. The CDR3 totals 14 residues. Trimming at V came to 3 bases and at J to 6 bases, leaving 6 bases not matched to a gene. The CDR3 here is CASSGSRGLDTQYF. The CDR3 nucleotides read TGTGCCAGCAGCGGAAGCAGGGGGCTGGATACGCAGTATTTT. Full variable domain (remainder filled in from reference TRBV9 and TRBJ2-3): DSGVTQTPKHLITATGQRVTLRCSPRSGDLSVYWYQQSLDQGLQFLIQYYNGEERAKGNILERFSAQQFPDLHSELNLSSLELGDSALYFCASSGSRGLDTQYFGPGTRLTVL.